This T cell receptor beta chain stems from a study of response to subunit inactivated influenza vaccine. TCRdb re-called the RT-PCR reads with MiXCR, one entry per CDR3 protein. The sample shows about 540,000 distinct CDR3 sequences, under 30% of them seen only once. The CDR3 contains 16 residues. Germline assignment: CDR1 SGDLS and CDR2 YYNGEE. Between the trimmed V and J ends, which lost 8 bases and 1 base, there was a span of 18 bases. In addition, the sample was reused for a study of T cells expressing NK-cell markers. Per that paper: Production of TCR beta cDNA relied on 5'RACE template switching with UMIs. T cells sorted in several experiments were restricted to alpha-beta TCR T cells by an anti-gamma-delta TCR antibody. HCMV specificity of the expanded NKG2C+ T cell clones was not established.

This chain joins TRBV9 and TRBJ2-2; D might be TRBD1 (6 bases). The origin of this receptor is a middle-aged man who received an inactivated influenza vaccine. This material consisted of CD4+ T cells sorted from PBMCs, taken about 13 days after vaccination. The CDR3 nucleotides read TGTGCCAGTAGCTCGCCCTCGGGACAGAACACCGGGGAGCTGTTTTTT. Protein sequence: CASSSPSGQNTGELFF.